Below, 25 T cell receptor beta chains from the same sample are listed, as sequenced in a study of molecular identifiers for immune sequencing clone quantification. TCRdb passed the PCR reads through MiXCR, listing each CDR3 protein once. The sample has 300,000 to 400,000 distinct CDR3 sequences; roughly a fifth are singletons. Sequencing was performed on naive CD8+ T cells from blood, with Jurkat cell RNA spiked in. Noted subset: FACS-sorted CD8+CD4-CCR7+CD45RA+ naive T cells. These TCRs come from a human donor in good health. Some libraries in this study had Jurkat cell RNA spiked in.

This clonotype has at least ten counts. This CDR3 reads CAWSVLGTGPGQPQHF. The CDR3, as DNA: TGTGCCTGGAGTGTACTGGGGACAGGCCCTGGGCAGCCCCAGCATTTT. The chain joins TRBV30 to TRBJ1-5, with 8 bases lining up with TRBD1. The CDR3 totals 16 residues. Losses at the gene ends were 0 bases for V and 7 bases for J; bases not matched to a gene: 11. The germline V gene encodes CDR1 GTSNPN and CDR2 SVGIG (reference sequence).

J is TRBJ1-6 and V is TRBV20-1, with 9 bases fitting TRBD1. This CDR3 is 16 amino acids long. The V segment lost 6 bases and the J segment 7 bases; nucleotides outside the gene matches: 13. Looked up from germline, CDR1 is DFQATT and CDR2 is SNEGSKA (reference sequence). The CDR3, as DNA: TGCAGTGCCCAACCCTTCGAGACAGGGGGGAATTCACCCCTCCACTTT. As protein: CSAQPFETGGNSPLHF.

This chain uses TRBV13 with TRBJ2-1; 7 positions agree with TRBD2. Germline V gene data show CDR1 as PRHDT and CDR2 as FYEKMQ (reference sequence). This CDR3 is 15 amino acids long. Germline trimming cut 5 bases from V and 1 base from J; bases unmatched to any gene: 5. DNA of the CDR3: TGTGCCAGCAGCCCGGGACTAACTTCCTACAATGAGCAGTTCTTC. As protein: CASSPGLTSYNEQFF.

This clonotype was picked up many times. The chain couples TRBV5-4 to TRBJ2-7, with TRBD2 matching over 10 bases. V was clipped by 0 bases and J by 3 bases; unmatched bases: 3. The CDR3 is made up of 15 amino acids. Germline V gene lookup returns CDR1 SGHNT and CDR2 YYREEE (reference sequence). This CDR3 reads CASSLVPSGGYEQYF. The CDR3 DNA follows: TGTGCCAGCAGCTTGGTCCCTAGCGGGGGCTACGAGCAGTACTTC.

The rearrangement uses TRBV7-9 and TRBJ2-3; D is tentatively TRBD1 or TRBD2 (5 bases each). V lost 5 bases to trimming and J lost 2 bases, with 23 bases between them. The CDR3 totals 18 residues. Germline V gene lookup returns CDR1 SEHNR and CDR2 FQNEAQ (reference sequence). CDR3 nucleotide sequence: TGTGCCAGCAGCCACTCACCGAGGGGCCTGATCCCCACAGATACGCAGTATTTT. Residues: CASSHSPRGLIPTDTQYF.

This clonotype turned up a few times. The chain links TRBV12-3 or TRBV12-4 to TRBJ2-3, with 9 nucleotides matching TRBD2. V trimming: 2 bases; J trimming: 2 bases; junction bases outside the gene matches: 5. This CDR3 region has 16 residues. The CDR3 is CASSLSAGGVTDTQYF. As DNA, the CDR3 is TGTGCCAGCAGTTTATCGGCGGGAGGGGTCACAGATACGCAGTATTTT.

Comments on this clonotype: A read error may be the cause here, since a much bigger clone is one base away. This CDR3 is missing its conserved last phenylalanine or tryptophan, likely due to a read error. The J gene is TRBJ2-5, the V gene TRBV7-2; D is possibly TRBD1 or TRBD2 (5 bases each). The CDR3 is made up of 15 amino acids. The V gene lost 4 bases and the J gene lost 1 base, with 13 bases spanning the gap. Germline V gene data show CDR1 as SGHTA and CDR2 as FQGNSA. CDR3 residues: CASSSRDRIQETQYS. CDR3 DNA: TGTGCCAGCAGCTCCCGGGACCGAATCCAAGAGACCCAGTACTCC.

This clonotype was seen ten or more times. This rearrangement joins TRBV2 to TRBJ1-2; D remains unclear. The CDR3 has 17 amino acids. From germline, CDR1 is SNHLY and CDR2 FYNNEI. The ends were cut back, 2 bases at V and 3 bases at J, with 19 bases in the middle. The CDR3 DNA is TGTGCCAGCAGTGAAATGGACGGCACGTCTCTAGACTATGGCTACACCTTC. It is translated as CASSEMDGTSLDYGYTF. Combining the CDR3 with reference TRBV2 and TRBJ1-2 gives the whole variable domain EPEVTQTPSHQVTQMGQEVILRCVPISNHLYFYWYRQILGQKVEFLVSFYNNEISEKSEIFDDQFSVERPDGSNFTLKIRSTKLEDSAMYFCASSEMDGTSLDYGYTFGSGTRLTVV.

Many counts were recorded for this clonotype. The V and J genes are TRBV5-1 and TRBJ1-1, with TRBD1 as a possible D gene (5 bases). Trimming cost V 3 bases and J 4 bases, with 13 bases left between them. This CDR3 has 14 amino acids. Germline CDR1 is SGHRS and CDR2 is YFSETQ. Here the CDR3 reads CASSWGNSGTEAFF. For the CDR3, the DNA is TGCGCCAGCAGCTGGGGCAACTCGGGCACTGAAGCTTTCTTT.

In DNA form, the CDR3 reads TGCGCCAGCAGCCAATCGGGGGCGTGGGAGCAGTACTTC. Translated, it gives CASSQSGAWEQYF. This chain uses TRBV4-1 with TRBJ2-7; the D gene could be TRBD1 or TRBD2 (6 bases each). CDR3 size: 13 residues. Trimming stripped 2 bases from V and 7 bases from J, with 12 bases between. Per the germline V gene, CDR1 is MGHRA and CDR2 is YSYEKL.

This clonotype was picked up a small number of times. The rearrangement joins TRBV20-1 to TRBJ2-7, with 13 bases aligning to TRBD2. With 5 bases clipped from V and 3 bases from J, the junction kept 7 bases outside the gene matches. From germline, CDR1 is DFQATT and CDR2 SNEGSKA (reference sequence). The CDR3 runs 15 residues. In DNA, the CDR3 is TGCAGTGCTCAAGGACTAGCGGGGGCCCTCTACGAGCAGTACTTC. Translating it yields CSAQGLAGALYEQYF.

This clonotype was picked up many times. The CDR3 is CASSYPRGVGESDTQYF. CDR3 sequence (DNA): TGTGCCAGCAGCTACCCCCGGGGGGTCGGAGAATCAGATACGCAGTATTTT. The V and J genes are TRBV7-9 and TRBJ2-3, with 7 bases lining up with TRBD2. The CDR3 loop spans 17 amino acids. V gave up 4 bases and J gave up 4 bases; unmatched junction bases: 14. Germline V gene sequence: CDR1 SEHNR, CDR2 FQNEAQ (reference sequence).

This chain joins TRBV5-4 and TRBJ2-5; D may be TRBD2 (6 bases). This CDR3 has 13 residues. V lost 2 bases and J 4 bases, leaving 9 bases between the germline ends. Germline CDR1 is SGHNT and CDR2 is YYREEE (reference sequence). CDR3 nucleotide sequence: TGTGCCAGCAGCTTCTCGGGAGCAGAGACCCAGTACTTC. It translates to CASSFSGAETQYF.

This clonotype was observed at least ten times. The chain joins TRBV29-1 to TRBJ2-6; D unclear. The CDR3 loop spans 16 amino acids. Germline assignment: CDR1 SQVTM and CDR2 ANQGSEA. V lost 1 base, J lost 2 bases, and 12 bases lay in between. CDR3 sequence reads: CSVEAPSNPGANVLTF. For the CDR3, the DNA is TGCAGCGTTGAAGCCCCCTCAAATCCTGGGGCCAACGTCCTGACTTTC. Based on the CDR3 plus reference TRBV29-1 and TRBJ2-6, the full variable domain is SAVISQKPSRDICQRGTSLTIQCQVDSQVTMMFWYRQQPGQSLTLIATANQGSEATYESGFVIDKFPISRPNLTFSTLTVSNMSPEDSSIYLCSVEAPSNPGANVLTFGAGSRLTVL.

The chain joins TRBV30 to TRBJ2-3; 11 nucleotides align to TRBD2. The CDR3 runs to 15 residues. V lost 2 bases and J lost 9; bases outside the gene matches: 10. Germline lookup yields CDR1 GTSNPN and CDR2 SVGIG (reference sequence). The CDR3 sequence: CAWSSRLAGGRTQYF. As DNA, the CDR3 is TGTGCCTGGAGTTCGAGGCTAGCGGGAGGTCGGACGCAGTATTTT.

The V and J genes are TRBV11-2 and TRBJ1-3; 8 bases fit TRBD1. The CDR3 loop spans 18 amino acids. From germline, CDR1 is SGHAT and CDR2 FQNNGV. Trimming removed 5 bases from V and 4 bases from J; junction bases left unmatched: 16. The CDR3 bases are TGTGCCAGCAGCCCTCGACAGGGGCGGGTGGTCGAAGGAAACACCATATATTTT. It specifies CASSPRQGRVVEGNTIYF.

Many counts were recorded for this clonotype. The genes are TRBV7-9 and TRBJ2-3; 7 bases map to TRBD2. The V and J ends lost 2 bases and 1 base, in that order; junction bases with no gene match: 12. The CDR3 extends over 18 amino acids. The germline CDR1 and CDR2 sequences are SEHNR and FQNEAQ (reference sequence). In nucleotides, the CDR3 is TGTGCCAGCAGCTTATTAGTGGGCGGGAGCACCCGCACAGATACGCAGTATTTT. Translating it yields CASSLLVGGSTRTDTQYF.

This chain joins TRBV20-1 and TRBJ2-3; 12 nucleotides align to TRBD2. With V trimmed by 4 bases and J by 0 bases, 5 bases remained unmatched. The CDR3 extends over 16 amino acids. The germline V gene has CDR1 DFQATT and CDR2 SNEGSKA (reference sequence). The CDR3 is CSAIHLAGGSTDTQYF. CDR3 nucleotide sequence: TGCAGTGCTATTCACCTAGCGGGGGGGAGCACAGATACGCAGTATTTT.

This clonotype was recorded at least ten times. V usage is TRBV7-2 and J usage is TRBJ2-7, with TRBD2 matching 14 bases. Germline CDR1 reads SGHTA; CDR2 reads FQGNSA. CDR3 length: 17 residues. The trim removed 5 bases at V and 4 bases at J, leaving 10 bases unmatched. The chain's CDR3 is CASSQGLAGGPTYEQYF. Written as DNA, the CDR3 is TGTGCCAGCAGCCAAGGACTAGCGGGAGGCCCGACTTACGAGCAGTACTTC.

This clonotype was detected ten times or more. CDR3 sequence (DNA): TGTGCCAGCAGTGAAGGACAGGGGGCCACTCAAGAGACCCAGTACTTC. This gives the protein CASSEGQGATQETQYF. The chain links TRBV2 to TRBJ2-5, with 10 bases that match TRBD1. CDR3 length: 16 residues. With V trimmed by 1 base and J by 2 bases, 4 bases remained unmatched. Germline V gives CDR1 SNHLY, CDR2 FYNNEI.

This clonotype was found once. A read error may be the cause here, since a much bigger clone is one base away. The chain has TRBV12-3 or TRBV12-4 and TRBJ2-3; D remains ambiguous. The assigned J gene may be wrong: the sequence end matches TRBJ1-5 better. CDR3 length: 14 amino acids. The CDR3 loop reads CASSLAPWADTQHF. The DNA of the CDR3 is TGTGCCAGCAGTTTAGCGCCCTGGGCAGATACGCAGCATTTT.

This clonotype appeared many times. This chain links TRBV12-3 or TRBV12-4 with TRBJ1-2, with TRBD1 identical over 9 bases. The CDR3 is made up of 16 amino acids. V dropped 8 bases and J dropped 0; count of bases not matched to a gene: 10. CDR3 residues: CASSPGRQGANYGYTF. CDR3 bases: TGTGCCAGCTCCCCCGGGCGACAGGGGGCTAACTATGGCTACACCTTC.

This clonotype has just one count. This clone may be a read error of a much larger clone one base away. The chain carries TRBV4-2 and TRBJ2-7, with D possibly being TRBD2 (6 bases). The CDR3 is 13 amino acids. CDR1 is LGHNA, CDR2 YNFKEQ, per germline. CDR3 nucleotide sequence: TGTGCGAGCCGGCGGGGTACAGAATACGAGCAGCACTTC. Protein sequence: CASRRGTEYEQHF.

This clonotype occurred many times. V gene TRBV20-1 combines with J gene TRBJ2-3; 8 positions match TRBD2. With V trimmed by 1 base and J by 5 bases, 5 bases remained unmatched. This CDR3 spans 14 amino acids. Germline CDR1 is DFQATT and CDR2 is SNEGSKA (reference sequence). Written as DNA, the CDR3 is TGCAGTGCTAGAGCAACAGCGGGAGTAGATACGCAGTATTTT. Encoded protein: CSARATAGVDTQYF.

This clonotype was observed many times. The rearrangement joins TRBV29-1 to TRBJ1-1; 8 nucleotides agree with TRBD1. The germline V gene has CDR1 SQVTM and CDR2 ANQGSEA. The CDR3 length is 12 residues. J was trimmed by 0 bases and V by 7 bases; bases with no gene match: 1. The DNA for the CDR3 is TGCAGCGGGACAGGGTTGAACACTGAAGCTTTCTTT. This sequence encodes CSGTGLNTEAFF.